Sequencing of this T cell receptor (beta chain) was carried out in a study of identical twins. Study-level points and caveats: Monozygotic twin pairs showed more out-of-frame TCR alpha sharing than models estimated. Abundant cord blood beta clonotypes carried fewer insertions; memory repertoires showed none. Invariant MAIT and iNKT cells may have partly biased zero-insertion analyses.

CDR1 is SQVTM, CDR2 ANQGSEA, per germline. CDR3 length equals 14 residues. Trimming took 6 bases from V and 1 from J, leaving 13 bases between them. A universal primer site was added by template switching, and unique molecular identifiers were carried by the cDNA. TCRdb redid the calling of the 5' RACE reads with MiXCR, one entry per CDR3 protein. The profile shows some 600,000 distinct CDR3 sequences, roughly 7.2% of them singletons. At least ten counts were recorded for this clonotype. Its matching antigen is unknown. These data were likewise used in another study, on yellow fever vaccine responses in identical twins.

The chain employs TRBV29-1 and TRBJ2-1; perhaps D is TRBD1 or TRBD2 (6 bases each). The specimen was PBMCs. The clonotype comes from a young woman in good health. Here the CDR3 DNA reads TGCAGCGTGCAGGGGAGGTTATCCTACAATGAGCAGTTCTTC. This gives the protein CSVQGRLSYNEQFF.